These 5 T cell receptor beta chains came from one sample sequenced in a study of molecular identifiers for immune sequencing clone quantification. One entry per CDR3 protein results from TCRdb running MiXCR on the PCR reads. There are approximately 590,000 distinct CDR3 sequences in the sample; around 25% occur only once, and 0.78% lies in the top ten. The source material was naive CD8+ T cells from blood, with Jurkat cell RNA spiked in. Noted subset: FACS-sorted CD8+CD4-CCR7+CD45RA+ naive T cells. These TCRs come from a human donor in good health. Some libraries in this study had Jurkat cell RNA spiked in.

In its sample, this clonotype was seen many times. This chain connects TRBV6-2 or TRBV6-3 to TRBJ1-2; D gene ambiguous. Germline V gene lookup returns CDR1 MNHEY and CDR2 SVGEGT. The CDR3 spans 13 residues. V lost 2 bases and J lost 2, with 6 bases in between. The CDR3 nucleotides are TGTGCCAGCAGTTACGACGGAAACTATGGCTACACCTTC. It encodes CASSYDGNYGYTF.

This clonotype turned up a few times. The V call is TRBV14, the J call TRBJ2-3; a weak D match, TRBD1 (5 bases). Deletions cut 3 bases from V and 5 bases from J, with 9 bases between. This CDR3 has 13 residues. Germline lookup yields CDR1 SGHDN and CDR2 FVKESK. This CDR3 is CASSQTRGDTQYF. The CDR3 DNA reads as TGTGCCAGCAGCCAGACAAGGGGAGATACGCAGTATTTT.

This clonotype was counted ten times or more. V usage is TRBV5-6 and J usage is TRBJ2-3; D might be TRBD2 (5 bases). Trimming left V 4 bases short and J 2 bases short, with 14 bases between. This CDR3 is built from 15 residues. Germline lookup yields CDR1 SGHDT and CDR2 YYEEEE. The CDR3 bases are TGTGCCAGCAGCGTGAGGGAAGGCTACACAGATACGCAGTATTTT. Protein sequence: CASSVREGYTDTQYF.

This clonotype occurred many times. The chain uses TRBV29-1 and TRBJ2-7; 7 positions match TRBD1. With V trimmed by 0 bases and J by 2 bases, 7 bases remained unmatched. Germline CDR1 SQVTM, CDR2 ANQGSEA. CDR3 length: 15 amino acids. The CDR3 bases are TGCAGCGTTGAAGATCTGACGACAGGGCCCTACGAGCAGTACTTC. It translates to CSVEDLTTGPYEQYF.

This clonotype was observed at least ten times. The gene calls are TRBV7-9 and TRBJ1-5; a possible D gene is TRBD1 (6 bases). Germline lookup yields CDR1 SEHNR and CDR2 FQNEAQ (reference sequence). The CDR3 loop spans 17 amino acids. Trimming removed 1 base from V and 0 bases from J, with 13 bases in between. CDR3 sequence reads: CASSLGDIGFSNQPQHF. CDR3 nucleotide sequence: TGTGCCAGCAGCTTAGGGGACATAGGATTTAGCAATCAGCCCCAGCATTTT. The full variable domain, with the rest looked up from reference TRBV7-9 and TRBJ1-5, is DTGVSQNPRHKITKRGQNVTFRCDPISEHNRLYWYRQTLGQGPEFLTYFQNEAQLEKSRLLSDRFSAERPKGSFSTLEIQRTEQGDSAMYLCASSLGDIGFSNQPQHFGDGTRLSIL.